This entry describes one T cell receptor (beta chain). This clone was found once. Its target antigen remains unknown. Base qualities are not provided; no much larger clone lies one nucleotide away. Based on the germline V gene, the CDR1 and CDR2 sequences are MRHNA and SNTAGT. Counted from cysteine to phenylalanine, this CDR3 has 15 amino acids. Left in the record is the CDR3 DNA by itself, 45 bases read in frame from the first base. V is shortened by 5 bases, J by 6 bases, and the region joining them spans 18 bases. One collaborating source in Seattle enrolled patients during active infection and followed them longitudinally through the course of disease. Collaborating institutions collected whole blood in K2EDTA tubes following their own protocols. For TCRbeta analysis, collaborators shipped samples in one of three forms: frozen whole blood, isolated PBMCs, or DNA extracted from either of those sample types.

The data originate from a study of blood T cell repertoires in COVID-19 (TCRdb year 2020). Context from the whole study: Samples from collaborators originated in the United States, Italy and Spain and spanned both the acute and convalescent phases of COVID-19. Nearly every sample came with metadata listing a de-identified subject ID, COVID-19 status, age in years and sex. The prospective study material was composed of cDNA or gDNA derived from T cells, B-cell-depleted T cells, or PBMCs. Samples came from the ongoing ImmuneRACE study (first 160 participants) plus 1,254 subjects from 6 global collaborators. Where available, HLA class I and class II types were obtained from metadata supplied by the sample provider rather than from assay-based typing. Subjects who had been exposed to COVID-19, were actively infected with it, or had recovered from it provided the deeply sampled blood TCRbeta repertoires that made up the dataset. A freely available public database, intended as a resource for researchers studying the immune response to SARS-CoV-2, is where the repertoires were released.

TCRbeta CDR3 regions were amplified from genomic DNA using the immunoSEQ Assay, a bias-controlled multiplex PCR. In the authors' own workflow: The number of nucleated cells in each sample was estimated from the amplification of reference gene primers within the assay. To quantify the absolute abundance of each unique TCRbeta CDR3 rearrangement, sequence reads were collapsed and filtered. For each sample, productive Simpson clonality was calculated by taking the square root of Simpson's diversity index across productive rearrangements. TCRdb provides this immuneACCESS table in a form limited to in-frame rearrangements. Some clones are lacking; in checked studies, under half of them reflect an unresolved V gene, and why the rest are absent is not known. Clone size and V and J calls were adopted from that table, with D and trimming inferred from the DNA. For this sample the table gives some 250,000 clones, of which around 87% were detected only once. The biggest ten clones account for about 5.2% of the sample.

The full study reports these points: The quantity of clinical and demographic metadata differed by source and by participant and was supplied without curation.

This chain is built from TRBV6-4 and TRBJ2-3; TRBD2 is perhaps the D gene, given 5 matching bases. This TCR was sampled from a woman aged 55 to 70 with COVID-19, enrolled during active disease. The sequenced material came from peripheral blood. The CDR3 sequence is CASSPSGSSWDTQYF. The DNA sequence is as follows: TGTGCCAGCAGTCCGTCGGGGAGCTCGTGGGATACGCAGTATTTT.